The T cell receptor beta chain under discussion was sequenced for a study of OX40 agonist ivuxolimab in advanced cancers. Libraries were prepared by immunoSEQ multiplex PCR; TCRdb keeps only in-frame clonotypes and omits some of them. The sample includes roughly 53,000 clones, 80% to 85% of them seen just once. Trimming cost V 6 bases and J 7 bases; bases outside gene matches: 10. CDR1 and CDR2 from the germline V gene are LGHNA and YSLEER. The CDR3 length is 15 residues. The V gene is TRBV4-3, the J gene TRBJ1-1, with 11 bases matching TRBD1. This TCR was sampled from an adult with an advanced solid tumor such as melanoma, head and neck, liver or kidney cancer. Sequencing was performed on CD4+ or CD8+ T cells sorted from blood, taken in a trial of the OX40 agonist ivuxolimab. The chain's CDR3 is CASSQGQGGWNEAFF. CDR3 DNA sequence: TGCGCCAGCAGTCAGGGACAGGGGGGTTGGAATGAAGCTTTCTTT.